The 28 T cell receptor beta chains in this list originate from one sample, sequenced in a study of cytotoxic CD8 clonotypes in ibrutinib-treated CLL. Assay used: immunoSEQ multiplex PCR; TCRdb lists only in-frame clones, some missing. Of roughly 51,000 clones in the sample, about half were seen once. This sample comprised PBMCs, obtained after 12 months of ibrutinib treatment. Source of these receptors: a human donor with chronic lymphocytic leukemia.

The rearrangement joins TRBV6-1 to TRBJ1-5; possibly TRBD1 for D (5 bases). V lost 10 bases to trimming and J lost 6 bases, with 16 bases between them. CDR3 length: 13 amino acids. Germline values: CDR1 MNHNS, CDR2 SASEGT. CDR3 in amino acids: CAIKSSGGQPQHF. The CDR3 nucleotides are TGTGCCATCAAAAGCAGCGGGGGTCAGCCCCAGCATTTT.

This clone was counted between two and nine times. CDR3 amino acids: CASVSGTRPYNEQFF. The CDR3 nucleotides read TGTGCCAGCGTCTCAGGGACCCGACCTTACAATGAGCAGTTCTTC. The J gene is TRBJ2-1, the V gene TRBV6-6; D could derive from TRBD1 or TRBD2 (5 bases each). The germline CDR1 and CDR2 sequences are MNHNY and SVGAGI (reference sequence). The CDR3 sequence is 15 residues long. V dropped 8 bases and J dropped 4 bases, with 18 bases sitting between them.

This clone has just a few counts. V gene TRBV30 combines with J gene TRBJ1-1, with 7 bases aligning to TRBD1. With 2 bases clipped from V and 7 bases from J, the junction kept 4 bases outside the gene matches. Per germline, CDR1 GTSNPN and CDR2 SVGIG (reference sequence). The length of the CDR3 is 12 residues. For the CDR3, the DNA is TGTGCCTGGAGTAGGGGGCAGAGTGAAGCTTTCTTT. It specifies CAWSRGQSEAFF.

V and J are TRBV18 and TRBJ2-5; D is unresolved. The germline CDR1 and CDR2 sequences are KGHSH and LQKENI. This CDR3 has 16 residues. V dropped 2 bases and J dropped 3 bases, with 16 bases sitting between them. CDR3 sequence: CASSPFETKVKETQYF. The CDR3 DNA is TGTGCCAGCTCACCATTTGAGACAAAGGTGAAAGAGACCCAGTACTTC.

This clone came up a few times. The V gene is TRBV15, the J gene TRBJ1-1; D uncertain. V lost 2 bases, J lost 1 base, and 11 bases lay in between. This CDR3 contains 15 residues. CDR1 and CDR2 (germline): LNHNV, YYDKDF (reference sequence). The CDR3 loop is CATSRLARANTEAFF. The CDR3 nucleotides are TGTGCCACCAGCAGACTAGCAAGGGCGAACACTGAAGCTTTCTTT.

The table lists this clone with a few counts. V and J are TRBV27 and TRBJ1-2, with D tentatively TRBD1 (5 bases). Trimming took 2 bases from V and 4 from J, leaving 17 bases between them. The germline V gene encodes CDR1 MNHEY and CDR2 SMNVEV (reference sequence). The CDR3 sequence is 16 residues long. Here the CDR3 reads CASSLHKDNAFYGYTF. The CDR3 DNA sequence: TGTGCCAGCAGTTTACATAAGGACAACGCCTTCTATGGCTACACCTTC.

The V gene is TRBV5-1, the J gene TRBJ1-1, with a possible D match to TRBD1 (6 bases). The CDR3 is 14 amino acids. Trimming removed 2 bases from V and 4 bases from J, with 12 bases in between. Looked up from germline, CDR1 is SGHRS and CDR2 is YFSETQ. CDR3 DNA: TGCGCCAGCAGCTTACAGGGTGAGGTCACTGAAGCTTTCTTT. Its translation is CASSLQGEVTEAFF.

This chain joins TRBV30 and TRBJ2-3; TRBD2 matches 8 bases. With V trimmed by 0 bases and J by 2 bases, 7 bases remained unmatched. The germline gives CDR1 GTSNPN, CDR2 SVGIG (reference sequence). The CDR3 has 16 amino acids. The CDR3 DNA is TGTGCCTGGAGTGTTCTAGCGGGTCCTTACACAGATACGCAGTATTTT. Its translation: CAWSVLAGPYTDTQYF.

The J gene is TRBJ1-5, the V gene TRBV7-6, with a possible D match to TRBD1 (6 bases). The germline V and J ends were trimmed by 1 base and 6 bases, with 13 bases remaining between them. Germline V gene sequence: CDR1 SGHVS, CDR2 FNYEAQ. This CDR3 is built from 15 residues. The CDR3 nucleotides read TGTGCCAGCAGCTTAGTTGCGGGGGCCGGTCAGCCCCAGCATTTT. It translates to CASSLVAGAGQPQHF.

The sample holds a few counts of this clone. This chain links TRBV6-1 with TRBJ1-2; D is ambiguous. Trimming took 3 bases from V and 4 from J, leaving 0 bases between them. The germline V gene encodes CDR1 MNHNS and CDR2 SASEGT. CDR3 size: 10 residues. Here the CDR3 reads CASSDYGYTF. CDR3 in DNA: TGTGCCAGCAGTGACTATGGCTACACCTTC.

The chain combines TRBV6-1 with TRBJ1-5; no clear D. V lost 1 base and J 0 bases, leaving 16 bases between the germline ends. This CDR3 is built from 18 residues. Germline CDR1 and CDR2: MNHNS and SASEGT. CDR3 residues: CASSEGEATKNSNQPQHF. The CDR3 region has the DNA TGTGCCAGCAGTGAAGGGGAGGCAACTAAAAATAGCAATCAGCCCCAGCATTTT.

This clone was counted only a few times. The rearrangement uses TRBV2 and TRBJ2-1, with 10 nucleotides matching TRBD2. The ends lost 6 bases at V and 5 bases at J; junction bases unmatched: 1. CDR1 SNHLY and CDR2 FYNNEI come from the germline V gene. The CDR3 has 13 residues. The CDR3 DNA sequence: TGTGCCAGCAGAGGACTAGCGGACAATGAGCAGTTCTTC. Translating gives CASRGLADNEQFF.

The V call is TRBV11-2, the J call TRBJ2-1, with 8 bases aligning to TRBD1. The CDR3 is 15 residues long. V was clipped by 4 bases and J by 1 base; unmatched bases: 3. Germline loops: CDR1 SGHAT, CDR2 FQNNGV. The CDR3 here is CASSSDRGSYNEQFF. The CDR3 DNA is TGTGCCAGCAGCTCAGACAGGGGATCCTACAATGAGCAGTTCTTC.

CDR3 protein: CASSLGQGGEQYF. CDR3 sequence (DNA): TGTGCCAGCAGCTTAGGACAGGGGGGCGAGCAGTACTTC. This rearrangement joins TRBV7-2 to TRBJ2-7, with 9 positions matching TRBD1. This CDR3 has 13 residues. V trimming: 1 base; J trimming: 6 bases; junction bases outside the gene matches: 1. CDR1 SGHTA and CDR2 FQGNSA come from the germline V gene.

The V and J genes are TRBV4-1 and TRBJ1-2, with 8 bases lining up with TRBD1. The CDR3 has 14 residues. J gave up 8 bases and V 1 base, and 6 bases lay outside the gene matches. Germline V CDR1 and CDR2: MGHRA, YSYEKL. CDR3 protein: CASSQVNRGSGYTF. The CDR3 DNA is TGCGCCAGCAGCCAAGTCAACAGGGGGAGCGGCTACACCTTC.

This clone was recorded many times. The chain couples TRBV9 to TRBJ1-2; D gene ambiguous. The CDR3 has 15 amino acids. V was trimmed by 0 bases and J by 6 bases, leaving 15 bases between them. The V gene's germline CDR1 is SGDLS and CDR2 YYNGEE. The CDR3 coding sequence is TGTGCCAGCAGCGTAGTCAGAGACACGGCGGATGGCTACACCTTC. Translation gives CASSVVRDTADGYTF.

This chain connects TRBV7-2 to TRBJ2-7; no clear D gene. The CDR3 is 13 residues long. Between the trimmed V and J ends, which lost 5 bases and 2 bases, there was a span of 10 bases. CDR1 SGHTA and CDR2 FQGNSA come from the germline V gene. The CDR3 here is CASSTALAYEQYF. The CDR3 DNA reads TGTGCCAGCAGCACGGCCCTAGCCTACGAGCAGTACTTC.

This clone came up a few times. The rearrangement uses TRBV11-3 and TRBJ1-3; D is unresolved. CDR3 length: 14 residues. Trimming took off 2 bases at V and 2 bases at J, with 7 bases between the two ends. Looked up from germline, CDR1 is SGHNT and CDR2 is YENEEA. The CDR3: CASSLSRTGNTIYF. CDR3 nucleotides: TGTGCCAGCAGCTTATCCAGGACTGGAAACACCATATATTTT.

This chain links TRBV12-2 with TRBJ2-7; TRBD2, the table's D call, was not compared with the DNA. TRBV12-2 is given as a pseudogene. This CDR3 region has 13 residues. CDR3 sequence (DNA): TGTGCCAGCAGAGACGGACTGTCCTACGAGCAGTACTTC. Protein: CASRDGLSYEQYF.

The rearrangement links TRBV28 to TRBJ1-5; D ambiguous. The length of the CDR3 is 15 residues. Germline assignment: CDR1 MDHEN and CDR2 SYDVKM. V lost 8 bases to trimming and J lost 1 base, with 15 bases between them. CDR3 in amino acids: CASGDWDTSNQPQHF. The CDR3 nucleotides read TGTGCCAGCGGGGATTGGGATACGAGCAATCAGCCCCAGCATTTT.

This clone was observed once. The rearrangement joins TRBV11-3 to TRBJ1-1; no reliable D call. The CDR3 totals 13 residues. CDR1 is SGHNT, CDR2 YENEEA, per germline. The V and J ends lost 5 bases and 2 bases respectively, with 9 bases between them. As DNA, the CDR3 is TGTGCCAGCAGCAGGGTGGTTAACACTGAAGCTTTCTTT. Its protein is CASSRVVNTEAFF. The full variable domain, its missing parts supplied by reference TRBV11-3 and TRBJ1-1, is EAGVVQSPRYKIIEKKQPVAFWCNPISGHNTLYWYLQNLGQGPELLIRYENEEAVDDSQLPKDRFSAERLKGVDSTLKIQPAELGDSAVYLCASSRVVNTEAFFGQGTRLTVV.

The gene calls are TRBV30 and TRBJ1-5, with D perhaps matching TRBD1 (6 bases). This CDR3 region has 16 residues. V was trimmed by 7 bases and J by 0 bases, leaving 19 bases between them. Per the germline V gene, CDR1 is GTSNPN and CDR2 is SVGIG (reference sequence). The CDR3, as DNA: TGTGCCTCCTCAAGGGGGGCCACGAATAGCAATCAGCCCCAGCATTTT. This translates into CASSRGATNSNQPQHF.

The rearrangement uses TRBV5-1 and TRBJ1-1; possible D gene TRBD1, 5 bases. V was cut by 4 bases and J by 4 bases, with 14 bases left in between. The germline V gene encodes CDR1 SGHRS and CDR2 YFSETQ. The CDR3 has 14 amino acids. Here the CDR3 reads CASSRQPAGTEAFF. CDR3 in DNA: TGCGCCAGCAGCCGACAGCCGGCTGGCACTGAAGCTTTCTTT.

CDR3: CASSSVGSSYNEQFF. CDR3 DNA sequence: TGTGCCAGTAGTAGTGTGGGCAGCTCCTACAATGAGCAGTTCTTC. The chain combines TRBV19 with TRBJ2-1; D call uncertain. Per the germline V gene, CDR1 is LNHDA and CDR2 is SQIVND (reference sequence). The length of the CDR3 is 15 residues. Trimming took 4 bases from V and 0 from J, leaving 10 bases between them.

The genes are TRBV5-1 and TRBJ2-1; the D is unclear. Trimming stripped 3 bases from V and 8 bases from J, with 15 bases between. Germline loops: CDR1 SGHRS, CDR2 YFSETQ. The CDR3 spans 14 residues. Here the CDR3 reads CASSYPASPYEQFF. The CDR3, as DNA: TGCGCCAGCAGCTACCCTGCCAGCCCGTATGAGCAGTTCTTC.

The chain combines TRBV29-1 with TRBJ1-5, with D unclear. There are 13 residues in the CDR3. Trimming removed 4 bases from V and 3 bases from J, with 10 bases in between. Germline V gives CDR1 SQVTM, CDR2 ANQGSEA. The CDR3 coding sequence is TGCAGCGTTGCCCTGGGGAACAATCAGCCCCAGCATTTT. Translating it yields CSVALGNNQPQHF. The full variable domain, in which reference TRBV29-1 and TRBJ1-5 provide the parts outside the CDR3, is SAVISQKPSRDICQRGTSLTIQCQVDSQVTMMFWYRQQPGQSLTLIATANQGSEATYESGFVIDKFPISRPNLTFSTLTVSNMSPEDSSIYLCSVALGNNQPQHFGDGTRLSIL.

This clone was seen a handful of times. This chain connects TRBV18 to TRBJ2-2; D not resolved. The CDR3 spans 14 residues. The germline V gene has CDR1 KGHSH and CDR2 LQKENI. Trimming left V 1 base short and J 4 bases short, with 7 bases between. This CDR3 reads CASSPRQATGELFF. The CDR3 DNA reads TGTGCCAGCTCACCACGGCAGGCCACCGGGGAGCTGTTTTTT.

This clone has just a few counts. The chain has TRBV29-1 and TRBJ2-7; 8 bases are shared with TRBD1. V lost 3 bases to trimming and J lost 7 bases; unmatched junction nucleotides: 11. This CDR3 has 14 residues. The germline gives CDR1 SQVTM, CDR2 ANQGSEA. This CDR3 reads CSVDTGQGIREQYF. Here the CDR3 DNA reads TGCAGCGTTGATACAGGACAGGGTATAAGGGAGCAGTACTTC.